This TCR beta chain was identified during a study of T-cell reconstitution after alpha-beta-depleted transplantation in children. This clonotype was seen a handful of times. Unique molecular identifiers were incorporated when the TCRbeta library was constructed. A single record per CDR3 protein comes from TCRdb applying MiXCR to the PCR reads. The table shows about 600,000 distinct CDR3 sequences, with 10% to 15% occurring only once. The CDR3 contains 14 residues. Trimming at V came to 4 bases and at J to 1 base, leaving 2 bases not matched to a gene. Germline V gene data show CDR1 as SEHNR and CDR2 as FQNEAQ (reference sequence).

The source was PBMCs, mostly from graft donor cells, collected 360 days after TCRalphabeta/CD19-depleted stem cell transplant. The origin of this receptor is a male patient under 18 who had a stem cell transplant for acute myeloid leukemia, so the T cells may come from the graft donor. J is TRBJ2-5 and V is TRBV7-9; 8 positions agree with TRBD2. CDR3 nucleotide sequence: TGTGCCAGCAGCTCTAGCGGGCTCCAAGAGACCCAGTACTTC. It translates to CASSSSGLQETQYF.